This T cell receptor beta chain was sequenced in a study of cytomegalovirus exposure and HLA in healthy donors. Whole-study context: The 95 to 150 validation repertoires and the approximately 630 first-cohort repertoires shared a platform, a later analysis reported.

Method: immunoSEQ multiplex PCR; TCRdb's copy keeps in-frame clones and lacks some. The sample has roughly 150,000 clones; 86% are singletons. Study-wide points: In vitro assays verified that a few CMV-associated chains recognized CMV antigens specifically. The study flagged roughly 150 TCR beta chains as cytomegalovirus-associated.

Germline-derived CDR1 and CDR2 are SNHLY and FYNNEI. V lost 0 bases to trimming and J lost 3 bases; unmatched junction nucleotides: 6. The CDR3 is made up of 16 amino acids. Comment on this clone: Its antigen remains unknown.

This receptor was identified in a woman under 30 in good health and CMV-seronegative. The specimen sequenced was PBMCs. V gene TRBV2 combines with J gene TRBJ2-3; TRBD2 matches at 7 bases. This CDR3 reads CASSEAFWTRTDTQYF. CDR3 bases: TGTGCCAGCAGTGAAGCTTTTTGGACTAGAACAGATACGCAGTATTTT.